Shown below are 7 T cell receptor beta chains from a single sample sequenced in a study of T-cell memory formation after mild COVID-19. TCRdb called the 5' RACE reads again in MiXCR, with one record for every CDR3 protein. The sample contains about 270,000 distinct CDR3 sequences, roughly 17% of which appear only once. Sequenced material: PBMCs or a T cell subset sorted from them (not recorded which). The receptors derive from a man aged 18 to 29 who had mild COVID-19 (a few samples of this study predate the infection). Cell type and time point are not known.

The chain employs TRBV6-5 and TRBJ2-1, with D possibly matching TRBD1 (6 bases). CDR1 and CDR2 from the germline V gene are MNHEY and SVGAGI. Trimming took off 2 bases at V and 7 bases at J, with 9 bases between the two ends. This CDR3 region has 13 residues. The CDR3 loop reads CASSYGGLNEQFF. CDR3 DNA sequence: TGTGCCAGCAGTTACGGGGGCCTGAATGAGCAGTTCTTC.

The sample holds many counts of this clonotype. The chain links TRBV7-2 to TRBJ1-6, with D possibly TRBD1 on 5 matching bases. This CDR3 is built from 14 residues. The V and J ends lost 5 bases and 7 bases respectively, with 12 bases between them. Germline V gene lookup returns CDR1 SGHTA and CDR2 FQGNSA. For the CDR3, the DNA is TGTGCCAGCAGCGCTACGGGGGGAAATTCACCCCTCCACTTT. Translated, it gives CASSATGGNSPLHF.

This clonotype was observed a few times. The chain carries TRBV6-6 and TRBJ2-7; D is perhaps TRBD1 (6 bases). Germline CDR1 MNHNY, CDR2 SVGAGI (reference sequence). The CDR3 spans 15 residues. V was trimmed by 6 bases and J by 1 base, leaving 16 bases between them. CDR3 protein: CASSAPERGSYEQYF. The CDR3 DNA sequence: TGTGCCAGCAGCGCCCCAGAGAGGGGGTCCTACGAGCAGTACTTC.

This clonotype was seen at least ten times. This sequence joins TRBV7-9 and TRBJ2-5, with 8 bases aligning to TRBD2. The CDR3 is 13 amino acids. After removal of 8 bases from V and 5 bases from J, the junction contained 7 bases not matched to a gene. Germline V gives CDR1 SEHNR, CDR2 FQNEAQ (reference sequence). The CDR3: CASRGGARETQYF. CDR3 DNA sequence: TGTGCCAGCCGGGGGGGGGCTCGGGAGACCCAGTACTTC.

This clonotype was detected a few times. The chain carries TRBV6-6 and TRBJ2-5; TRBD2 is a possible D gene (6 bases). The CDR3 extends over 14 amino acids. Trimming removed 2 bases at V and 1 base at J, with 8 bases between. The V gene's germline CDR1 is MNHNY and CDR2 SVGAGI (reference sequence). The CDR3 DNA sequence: TGTGCCAGCAGTTACGCGGGACCCCAAGAGACCCAGTACTTC. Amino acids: CASSYAGPQETQYF.

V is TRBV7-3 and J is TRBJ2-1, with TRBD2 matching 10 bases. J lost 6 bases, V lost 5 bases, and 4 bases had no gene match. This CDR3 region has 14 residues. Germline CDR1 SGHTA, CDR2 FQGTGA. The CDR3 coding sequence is TGTGCCAGCAGCCTAGCGGGGGAGCGCAATGAGCAGTTCTTC. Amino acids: CASSLAGERNEQFF.

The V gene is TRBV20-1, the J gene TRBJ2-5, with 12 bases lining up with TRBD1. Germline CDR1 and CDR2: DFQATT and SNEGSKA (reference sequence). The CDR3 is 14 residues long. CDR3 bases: TGCAGCGCGTTTCGGGACAGGGGGCGGGAGACCCAGTACTTC. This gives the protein CSAFRDRGRETQYF.